This TCR beta chain was found in a study of shared clonotypes between healthy human individuals. Deletions cut 2 bases from V and 7 bases from J, with 5 bases between. This CDR3 region has 12 residues. The V gene's germline CDR1 is MNHEY and CDR2 SVGAGI. Study results and limitations: For naive CD4 cells, 4% to 6% of clonotypes were shared across a few donors.

In regard to this clone: Its specificity is not known.

TCRdb's table, derived via immunoSEQ multiplex PCR, lists solely in-frame clones and lacks some. The table shows fewer than 2.5 million clones, with 93% occurring only once. Sequenced: naive CD4+ T cells from PBMCs. Subset indicated: CD45RA+ positively selected. The chain carries TRBV6-5 and TRBJ2-2; no firm D call. This receptor was taken from a man aged 18 to 29 in good health. Some clones in this sample may be carry-over from other donors' samples. The CDR3 nucleotides are TGTGCCAGCAGTTACGAGCTCGGGGAGCTGTTTTTT. Translating it yields CASSYELGELFF.